The 24 T cell receptor beta chains reported below all come from one sample, sequenced in a study of shared clonotypes between healthy human individuals. The method was immunoSEQ multiplex PCR; TCRdb's version includes in-frame clones alone and lacks a portion of them. The sample lists around 2.5 million clones, approximately 93% seen once, with around 0.4% in the top ten. Material: naive CD4+ T cells from PBMCs. The sample's subset: CD45RA+ positively selected. The receptors shown here come from a young man in good health. Some clones in this sample may be carry-over from other donors' samples.

The gene calls are TRBV19 and TRBJ1-5; D uncertain. CDR3 size: 16 residues. V lost 3 bases to trimming and J lost 5 bases, with 17 bases between them. CDR1 is LNHDA and CDR2 is SQIVND in the germline V gene (reference sequence). CDR3 sequence: CASSIQSSGPDQPQHF. The DNA for the CDR3 is TGTGCCAGTAGTATCCAATCTTCAGGTCCGGATCAGCCCCAGCATTTT.

This chain links TRBV7-2 with TRBJ1-5, with D possibly being TRBD1 (5 bases). Trimming removed 3 bases at V and 4 bases at J, with 10 bases between. The CDR3 consists of 14 residues. Germline V gene data show CDR1 as SGHTA and CDR2 as FQGNSA. This chain's CDR3 is CASSFTPGNQPQHF. The CDR3 DNA follows: TGTGCCAGCAGCTTTACGCCAGGGAATCAGCCCCAGCATTTT.

The chain is built from TRBV4-3 and TRBJ2-1; 9 bases are a match to TRBD2. This CDR3 has 15 amino acids. Germline V gene lookup returns CDR1 LGHNA and CDR2 YSLEER. Trimming at V came to 2 bases and at J to 9 bases, leaving 8 bases not matched to a gene. This CDR3 is CASSQIWTSVSEQFF. The CDR3 coding sequence is TGCGCCAGCAGCCAAATCTGGACTAGCGTGAGTGAGCAGTTCTTC.

The chain employs TRBV10-3 and TRBJ2-1, with D perhaps TRBD2 (5 bases). The CDR3 covers 12 residues. Looked up from germline, CDR1 is ENHRY and CDR2 is SYGVKD. Trimming left V 6 bases short and J 9 bases short, with 12 bases between. This chain's CDR3 is CAISPEVGEQFF. In DNA form, the CDR3 reads TGTGCCATCAGCCCGGAGGTGGGTGAGCAGTTCTTC.

The chain links TRBV10-3 to TRBJ1-1; D remains ambiguous. V lost 8 bases and J lost 3, with 10 bases in between. There are 12 residues in the CDR3. CDR1 and CDR2 (germline): ENHRY, SYGVKD. DNA for the CDR3: TGTGCCATCGCCCGGGTGGACACTGAAGCTTTCTTT. Amino acids: CAIARVDTEAFF.

This chain links TRBV5-1 with TRBJ2-5; 13 bases fit TRBD2. CDR1 is SGHRS and CDR2 is YFSETQ in the germline V gene. J was trimmed by 3 bases and V by 4 bases; bases with no gene match: 6. The CDR3 runs to 16 residues. In nucleotides, the CDR3 is TGCGCCAGCAGCATGGGACTAGCGGGATTTAAAGAGACCCAGTACTTC. Translation: CASSMGLAGFKETQYF.

The CDR3 bases are TGTGCCAGAAGCTGCCAAGCTTTCTTT. Its protein product is CARSCQAFF. The chain couples TRBV5-3 to TRBJ1-1; D unresolved. TRBV5-3 is known as an ORF, though its function is uncertain. The CDR3 runs to 9 residues. V was shortened by 3 bases and J by 9 bases, with 3 bases between the two germline ends.

This clone was seen just once. This chain links TRBV6-6 with TRBJ1-2; 11 bases line up with TRBD1. The CDR3 covers 16 residues. J gave up 7 bases and V 2 bases, and 9 bases lay outside the gene matches. Germline V gene data show CDR1 as MNHNY and CDR2 as SVGAGI (reference sequence). The CDR3 DNA sequence: TGTGCCAGCAGTTACGATCGAGGACAGGGGGCCTTTGGCTACACCTTC. It specifies CASSYDRGQGAFGYTF.

Comments on this clone: The same CDR3 arises from other DNA sequences in this sample as well. This chain links TRBV25-1 with TRBJ2-5; D might be TRBD2 (6 bases). Germline V CDR1 and CDR2: MGHDK, SYGVNS. V was trimmed by 4 bases and J by 4 bases, leaving 10 bases between them. This CDR3 contains 13 residues. DNA of the CDR3: TGTGCCAGCAGTGCCGGGGGAGGAGAGACCCAGTACTTC. This encodes CASSAGGGETQYF.

This clone occurred once. The CDR3 nucleotides are TGTGCCAGCAGCTCCCGGACCTCCTACGAGCAGTACTTC. Its protein product is CASSSRTSYEQYF. V is TRBV28 and J is TRBJ2-5; unclear D gene. The DNA matches TRBJ2-7 better at its end, which makes the J call doubtful. The CDR3 has 13 residues. In germline, CDR1 is MDHEN, CDR2 SYDVKM.

The V call is TRBV7-9, the J call TRBJ2-7; D is possibly TRBD1 (6 bases). V lost 5 bases, J lost 0 bases, and 14 bases lay in between. This CDR3 contains 15 residues. Germline values: CDR1 SEHNR, CDR2 FQNEAQ (reference sequence). CDR3 nucleotides: TGTGCCAGCAGCCCACAGGGTACCTTCTCCTACGAGCAGTACTTC. Translation: CASSPQGTFSYEQYF.

As for this clone: Other DNA sequences in this specimen translate into the identical CDR3. V is TRBV7-2 and J is TRBJ2-7; TRBD2 matches at 9 bases. Germline CDR1 SGHTA, CDR2 FQGNSA. CDR3 length equals 15 residues. The trim removed 5 bases at V and 3 bases at J, leaving 8 bases unmatched. The CDR3 loop is CASSPRGTSSYEQYF. In DNA, the CDR3 is TGTGCCAGCAGCCCTAGGGGGACTAGCAGCTACGAGCAGTACTTC.

The V call is TRBV5-1, the J call TRBJ2-1; tentatively, D is TRBD1 or TRBD2 (5 bases each). The V gene's germline CDR1 is SGHRS and CDR2 YFSETQ. Trimming took off 4 bases at V and 8 bases at J, with 22 bases between the two ends. The CDR3 consists of 16 residues. The CDR3 sequence: CASSPRRWGNGDEQFF. DNA of the CDR3: TGCGCCAGCAGCCCAAGACGGTGGGGCAACGGGGATGAGCAGTTCTTC.

The chain joins TRBV7-8 to TRBJ1-1, with TRBD1 matching over 9 bases. The CDR3 sequence is 17 residues long. Losses at the gene ends were 5 bases for V and 3 bases for J; bases not matched to a gene: 13. Germline V gene sequence: CDR1 SGHVS, CDR2 FQNEAQ. The CDR3 loop is CASSNTLQGAGYTEAFF. The CDR3 DNA reads as TGTGCCAGCAGCAATACCTTACAGGGGGCAGGATACACTGAAGCTTTCTTT.

The rearrangement links TRBV6-6 to TRBJ2-2; D unclear. V was trimmed by 7 bases and J by 0 bases, leaving 9 bases between them. The germline CDR1 and CDR2 sequences are MNHNY and SVGAGI (reference sequence). The CDR3 contains 14 residues. The CDR3 sequence is CASKRKANTGELFF. The CDR3 DNA reads as TGTGCCAGCAAGCGAAAAGCGAACACCGGGGAGCTGTTTTTT.

The sample holds a few counts of this clone. The chain links TRBV5-4 to TRBJ2-7, with 10 bases lining up with TRBD2. This CDR3 has 15 residues. Germline V CDR1 and CDR2: SGHNT, YYREEE (reference sequence). The junction had 4 bases not matched to a gene; V was cut back by 0 bases and J by 4 bases. CDR3 nucleotide sequence: TGTGCCAGCAGCTTGGGGGGTAGCGGGAGGTACGAGCAGTACTTC. It encodes CASSLGGSGRYEQYF.

This chain connects TRBV4-1 to TRBJ2-2; TRBD1 aligns across 9 bases. The CDR3 contains 16 residues. After removal of 2 bases from V and 7 bases from J, the junction contained 8 bases not matched to a gene. Germline CDR1 and CDR2: MGHRA and YSYEKL. The chain's CDR3 is CASSQPTGGAGGELFF. In nucleotides, the CDR3 is TGCGCCAGCAGCCAACCTACAGGGGGCGCAGGCGGGGAGCTGTTTTTT.

About this clone itself: This same CDR3 is encoded by further DNA sequences in the sample. The chain employs TRBV5-1 and TRBJ2-2; weak D call: TRBD1 (6 bases). The CDR3 has 14 amino acids. Trimming removed 4 bases from V and 1 base from J, with 8 bases in between. The germline CDR1 and CDR2 sequences are SGHRS and YFSETQ. CDR3 bases: TGCGCCAGCAGCCTGACAGGGAACACCGGGGAGCTGTTTTTT. It translates to CASSLTGNTGELFF.

This clone was detected a few times. The rearrangement links TRBV7-2 to TRBJ2-7; a possible D gene is TRBD2 (5 bases). The CDR3 runs 13 residues. In germline, CDR1 is SGHTA, CDR2 FQGNSA. V lost 5 bases and J lost 2, with 10 bases in between. The CDR3 sequence: CASSATRTYEQYF. CDR3 sequence (DNA): TGTGCCAGCAGCGCAACTAGGACCTACGAGCAGTACTTC.

This rearrangement joins TRBV6-5 to TRBJ1-2, with 10 bases identical to TRBD1. The CDR3 has 14 residues. V was clipped by 6 bases and J by 4 bases; unmatched bases: 5. From germline, CDR1 is MNHEY and CDR2 SVGAGI. This chain's CDR3 is CASSGQGGPYGYTF. The CDR3 DNA reads as TGTGCCAGCAGCGGACAGGGGGGCCCCTATGGCTACACCTTC.

The rearrangement joins TRBV7-9 to TRBJ1-1; D may be TRBD1 (5 bases). In germline, CDR1 is SEHNR, CDR2 FQNEAQ (reference sequence). CDR3 length: 15 amino acids. V was cut by 4 bases and J by 1 base, with 13 bases left in between. CDR3 DNA: TGTGCCAGCAGCTGGGGGGGGATCCAGAACACTGAAGCTTTCTTT. Its translation is CASSWGGIQNTEAFF.

This chain uses TRBV5-1 with TRBJ2-1, with a weak D call TRBD2 (5 bases). This CDR3 comprises 13 residues. Looked up from germline, CDR1 is SGHRS and CDR2 is YFSETQ. The V end lost 4 bases, the J end lost 9 bases, and 14 bases lay between the germline ends. CDR3 nucleotides: TGCGCCAGCAGCCTAGAGTGGGAGACTGAGCAGTTCTTC. Translating it yields CASSLEWETEQFF.

The CDR3 reads CASSPSGATNEQFF. CDR3 DNA sequence: TGTGCCAGCAGCCCCTCCGGGGCAACCAATGAGCAGTTCTTC. The chain employs TRBV7-3 and TRBJ2-1; either TRBD1 or TRBD2 may fit D (5 bases each). V shed 5 bases and J shed 6 bases, with 14 bases lying between them. The CDR3 is made up of 14 amino acids. Germline CDR1 and CDR2: SGHTA and FQGTGA.

This rearrangement joins TRBV4-3 to TRBJ1-6; weak D call: TRBD1 (5 bases). CDR1 LGHNA and CDR2 YSLEER come from the germline V gene. The CDR3 runs 14 residues. V was cut by 1 base and J by 7 bases, with 8 bases left in between. The CDR3 DNA is TGCGCCAGCAGCCAAGTGGGGACGAATTCACCCCTCCACTTT. This translates into CASSQVGTNSPLHF.